This T cell receptor (beta chain) was documented in a study of T-cell reconstitution after alpha-beta-depleted transplantation in children. This clonotype was picked up a small number of times. The target antigen is unknown. Overall study results and limits: Some patients' high day-60 TCRbeta diversity was traced to surviving recipient T cells and thymic progenitors. After transplant, at about two months, alpha-beta T cells were reportedly derived from several hundred expanded graft clones.

J was trimmed by 5 bases and V by 0 bases; bases with no gene match: 6. Germline assignment: CDR1 SQVTM and CDR2 ANQGSEA. This CDR3 comprises 14 residues. Library preparation (for TCRbeta) was performed with unique molecular identifiers. Via MiXCR, TCRdb re-called the PCR reads, giving one row per CDR3 protein. The sample has about 500,000 distinct CDR3 sequences; roughly 10% are singletons. The TCR originated in a female patient aged 2-10 years who had a stem cell transplant for aplastic anemia, so the T cells may come from the graft donor. The chain is built from TRBV29-1 and TRBJ1-2; 7 positions match TRBD1. Sequencing used PBMCs, mostly from graft donor cells, obtained 180 days after TCRalphabeta/CD19-depleted stem cell transplant. In nucleotides, the CDR3 is TGCAGCGTTGAAGATGAGAGCAGGGGGTATGGCTACACCTTC. This encodes CSVEDESRGYGYTF.